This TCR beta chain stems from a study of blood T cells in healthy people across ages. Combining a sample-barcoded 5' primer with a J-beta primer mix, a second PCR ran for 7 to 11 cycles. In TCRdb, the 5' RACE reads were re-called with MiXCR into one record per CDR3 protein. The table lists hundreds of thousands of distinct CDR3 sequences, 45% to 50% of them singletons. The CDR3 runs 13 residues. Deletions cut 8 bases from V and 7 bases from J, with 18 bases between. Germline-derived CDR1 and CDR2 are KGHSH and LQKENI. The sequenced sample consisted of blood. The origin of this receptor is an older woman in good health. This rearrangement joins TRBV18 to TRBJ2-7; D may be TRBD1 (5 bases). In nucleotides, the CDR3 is TGTGCCAGCGCATCCAGGGATTTGGGGGAGCAGTACTTC. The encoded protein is CASASRDLGEQYF.